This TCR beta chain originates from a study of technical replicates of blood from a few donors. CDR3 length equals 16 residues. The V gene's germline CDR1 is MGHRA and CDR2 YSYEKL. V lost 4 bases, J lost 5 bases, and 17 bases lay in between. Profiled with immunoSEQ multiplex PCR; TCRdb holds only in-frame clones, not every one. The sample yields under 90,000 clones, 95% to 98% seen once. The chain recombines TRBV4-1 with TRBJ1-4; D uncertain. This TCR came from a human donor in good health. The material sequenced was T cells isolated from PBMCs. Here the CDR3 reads CASSLSRDQLNEKLFF. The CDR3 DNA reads TGCGCCAGCAGCCTGAGCCGGGATCAGCTAAATGAAAAACTGTTTTTT.